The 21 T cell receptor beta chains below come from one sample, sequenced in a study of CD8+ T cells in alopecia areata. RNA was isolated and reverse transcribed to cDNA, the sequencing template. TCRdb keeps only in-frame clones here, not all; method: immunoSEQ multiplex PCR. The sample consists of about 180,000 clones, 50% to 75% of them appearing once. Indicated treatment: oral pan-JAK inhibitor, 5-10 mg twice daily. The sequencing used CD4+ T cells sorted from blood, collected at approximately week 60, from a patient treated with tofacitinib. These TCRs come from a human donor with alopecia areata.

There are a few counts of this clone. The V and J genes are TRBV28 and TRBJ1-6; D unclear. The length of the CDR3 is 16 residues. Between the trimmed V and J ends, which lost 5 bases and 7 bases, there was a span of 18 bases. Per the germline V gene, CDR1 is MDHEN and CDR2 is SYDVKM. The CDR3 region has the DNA TGTGCCAGCAGTCTTGCGGGAGGGCCGAGCAATTCACCCCTCCACTTT. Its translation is CASSLAGGPSNSPLHF.

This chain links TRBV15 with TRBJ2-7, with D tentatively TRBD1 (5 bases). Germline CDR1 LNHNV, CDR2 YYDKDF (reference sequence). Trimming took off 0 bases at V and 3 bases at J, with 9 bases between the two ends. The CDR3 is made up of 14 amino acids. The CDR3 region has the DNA TGTGCCACCAGCAGAGATAAGGGGAACTACGAGCAGTACTTC. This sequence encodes CATSRDKGNYEQYF.

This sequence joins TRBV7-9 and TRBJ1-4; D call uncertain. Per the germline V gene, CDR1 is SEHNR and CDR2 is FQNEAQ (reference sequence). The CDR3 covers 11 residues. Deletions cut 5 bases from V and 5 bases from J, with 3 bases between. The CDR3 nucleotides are TGTGCCAGCAGCCCAAATGAAAAACTGTTTTTT. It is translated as CASSPNEKLFF. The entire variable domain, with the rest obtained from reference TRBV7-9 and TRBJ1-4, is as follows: DTGVSQNPRHKITKRGQNVTFRCDPISEHNRLYWYRQTLGQGPEFLTYFQNEAQLEKSRLLSDRFSAERPKGSFSTLEIQRTEQGDSAMYLCASSPNEKLFFGSGTQLSVL.

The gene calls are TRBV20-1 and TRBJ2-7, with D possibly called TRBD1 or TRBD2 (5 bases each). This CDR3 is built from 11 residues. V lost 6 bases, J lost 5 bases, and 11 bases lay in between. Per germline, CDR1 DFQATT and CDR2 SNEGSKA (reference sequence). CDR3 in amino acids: CSASRDHEQYF. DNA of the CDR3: TGCAGTGCCAGCAGGGACCACGAGCAGTACTTC.

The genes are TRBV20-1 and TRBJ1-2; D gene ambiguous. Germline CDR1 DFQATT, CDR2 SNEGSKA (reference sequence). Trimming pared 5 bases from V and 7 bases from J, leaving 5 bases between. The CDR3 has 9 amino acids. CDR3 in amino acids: CSAGFGYTF. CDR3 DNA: TGCAGTGCTGGTTTTGGCTACACCTTC.

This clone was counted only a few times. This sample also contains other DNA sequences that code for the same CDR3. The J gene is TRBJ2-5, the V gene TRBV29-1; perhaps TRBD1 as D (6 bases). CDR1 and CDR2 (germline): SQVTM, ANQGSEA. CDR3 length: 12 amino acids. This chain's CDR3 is CSAGTNQETQYF. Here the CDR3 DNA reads TGCAGTGCCGGGACAAATCAAGAGACCCAGTACTTC.

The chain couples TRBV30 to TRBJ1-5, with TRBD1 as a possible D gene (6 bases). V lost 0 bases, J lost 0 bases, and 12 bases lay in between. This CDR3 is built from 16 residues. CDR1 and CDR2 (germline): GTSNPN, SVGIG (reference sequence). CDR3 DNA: TGTGCCTGGAGTGTACCTGGACAGTATAGCAATCAGCCCCAGCATTTT. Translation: CAWSVPGQYSNQPQHF.

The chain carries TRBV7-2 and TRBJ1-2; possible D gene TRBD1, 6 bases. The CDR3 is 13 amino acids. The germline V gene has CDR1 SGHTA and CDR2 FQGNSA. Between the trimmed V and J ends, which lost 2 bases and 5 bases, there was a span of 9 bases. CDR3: CASSLRGVYGYTF. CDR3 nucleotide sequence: TGTGCCAGCAGCTTAAGGGGGGTTTATGGCTACACCTTC.

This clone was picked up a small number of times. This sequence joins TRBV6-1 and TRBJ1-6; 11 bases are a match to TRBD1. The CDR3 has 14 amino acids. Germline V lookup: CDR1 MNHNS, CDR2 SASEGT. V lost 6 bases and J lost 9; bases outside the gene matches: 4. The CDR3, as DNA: TGTGCCAGCAGGTGGGGACAGGGGGTTTCACCCCTCCACTTT. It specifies CASRWGQGVSPLHF.

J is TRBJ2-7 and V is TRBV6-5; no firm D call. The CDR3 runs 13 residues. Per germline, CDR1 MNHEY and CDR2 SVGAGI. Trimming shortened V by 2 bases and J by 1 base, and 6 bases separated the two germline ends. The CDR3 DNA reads TGTGCCAGCAGTTACAGGTTTTCCTACGAGCAGTACTTC. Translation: CASSYRFSYEQYF.

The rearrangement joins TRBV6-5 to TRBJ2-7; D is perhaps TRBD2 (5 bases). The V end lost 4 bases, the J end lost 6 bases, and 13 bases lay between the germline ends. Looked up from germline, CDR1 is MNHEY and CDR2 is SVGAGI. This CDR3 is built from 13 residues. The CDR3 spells CASSSQLGVEQYF. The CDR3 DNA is TGTGCCAGCAGTTCCCAACTAGGAGTCGAGCAGTACTTC.

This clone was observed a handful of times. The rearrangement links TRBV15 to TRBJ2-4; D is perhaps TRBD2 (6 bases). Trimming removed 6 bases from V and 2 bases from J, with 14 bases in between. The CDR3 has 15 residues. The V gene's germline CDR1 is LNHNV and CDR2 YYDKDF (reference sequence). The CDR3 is CATSSGGSTKNIQYF. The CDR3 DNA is TGTGCCACCAGTTCTGGGGGGTCAACCAAAAACATTCAGTACTTC.

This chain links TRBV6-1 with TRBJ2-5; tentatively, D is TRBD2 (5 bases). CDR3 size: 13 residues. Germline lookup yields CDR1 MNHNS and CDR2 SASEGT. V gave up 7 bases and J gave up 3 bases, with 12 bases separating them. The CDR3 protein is CASTRRAEETQYF. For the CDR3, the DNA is TGTGCCAGCACCCGGCGGGCGGAAGAGACCCAGTACTTC.

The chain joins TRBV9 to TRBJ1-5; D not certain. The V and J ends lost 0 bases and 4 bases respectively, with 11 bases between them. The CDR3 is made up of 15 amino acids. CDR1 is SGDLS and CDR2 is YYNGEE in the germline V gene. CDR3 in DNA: TGTGCCAGCAGCGTAGGAGGCCGTACGAATCAGCCCCAGCATTTT. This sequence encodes CASSVGGRTNQPQHF.

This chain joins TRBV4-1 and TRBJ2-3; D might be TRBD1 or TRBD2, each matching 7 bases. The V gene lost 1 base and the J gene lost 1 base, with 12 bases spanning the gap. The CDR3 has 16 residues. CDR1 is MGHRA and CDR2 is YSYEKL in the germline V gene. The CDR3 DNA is TGCGCCAGCAGCCAAGGCAGGGGGGGCGGCACAGATACGCAGTATTTT. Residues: CASSQGRGGGTDTQYF.

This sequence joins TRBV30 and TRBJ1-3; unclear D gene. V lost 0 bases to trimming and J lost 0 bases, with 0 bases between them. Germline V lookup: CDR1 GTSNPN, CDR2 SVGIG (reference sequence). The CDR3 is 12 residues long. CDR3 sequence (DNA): TGTGCCTGGAGTGTCTCTGGAAACACCATATATTTT. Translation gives CAWSVSGNTIYF.

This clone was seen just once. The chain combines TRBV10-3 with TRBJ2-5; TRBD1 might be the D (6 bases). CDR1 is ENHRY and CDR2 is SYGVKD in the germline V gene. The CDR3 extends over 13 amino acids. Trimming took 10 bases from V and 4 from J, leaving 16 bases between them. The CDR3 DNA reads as TGTGCCACCGCGTTGGGGGCTGGAGAGACCCAGTACTTC. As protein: CATALGAGETQYF.

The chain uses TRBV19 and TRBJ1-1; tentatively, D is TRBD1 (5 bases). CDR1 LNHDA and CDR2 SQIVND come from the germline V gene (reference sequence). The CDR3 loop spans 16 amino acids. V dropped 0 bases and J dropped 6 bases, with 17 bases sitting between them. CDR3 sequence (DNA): TGTGCCAGTAGTATAGATTGGTCGCAGGGTGTCCCTGAAGCTTTCTTT. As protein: CASSIDWSQGVPEAFF.

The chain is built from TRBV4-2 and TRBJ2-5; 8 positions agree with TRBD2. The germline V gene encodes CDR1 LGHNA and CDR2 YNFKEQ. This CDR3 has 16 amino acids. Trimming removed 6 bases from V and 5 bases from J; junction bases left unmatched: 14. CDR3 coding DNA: TGTGCCAGCAGTGTCCCGGGACTAGTAGTTAGGGAGACCCAGTACTTC. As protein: CASSVPGLVVRETQYF.

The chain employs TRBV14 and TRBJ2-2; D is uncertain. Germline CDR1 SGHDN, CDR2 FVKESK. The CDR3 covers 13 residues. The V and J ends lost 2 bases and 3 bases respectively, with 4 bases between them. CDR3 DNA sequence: TGTGCCAGCAGCCAAACATACACCGGGGAGCTGTTTTTT. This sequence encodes CASSQTYTGELFF. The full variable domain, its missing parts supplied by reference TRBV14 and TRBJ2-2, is EAGVTQFPSHSVIEKGQTVTLRCDPISGHDNLYWYRRVMGKEIKFLLHFVKESKQDESGMPNNRFLAERTGGTYSTLKVQPAELEDSGVYFCASSQTYTGELFFGEGSRLTVL.

This chain's CDR3 is CASSSTVYTSYEQYF. The CDR3 DNA reads TGTGCCAGCAGCTCCACGGTCTACACCTCCTACGAGCAGTACTTC. The chain couples TRBV6-5 to TRBJ2-7, with D unclear. CDR1 is MNHEY and CDR2 is SVGAGI in the germline V gene. V was cut by 6 bases and J by 0 bases, with 15 bases left in between. This CDR3 is built from 15 residues.